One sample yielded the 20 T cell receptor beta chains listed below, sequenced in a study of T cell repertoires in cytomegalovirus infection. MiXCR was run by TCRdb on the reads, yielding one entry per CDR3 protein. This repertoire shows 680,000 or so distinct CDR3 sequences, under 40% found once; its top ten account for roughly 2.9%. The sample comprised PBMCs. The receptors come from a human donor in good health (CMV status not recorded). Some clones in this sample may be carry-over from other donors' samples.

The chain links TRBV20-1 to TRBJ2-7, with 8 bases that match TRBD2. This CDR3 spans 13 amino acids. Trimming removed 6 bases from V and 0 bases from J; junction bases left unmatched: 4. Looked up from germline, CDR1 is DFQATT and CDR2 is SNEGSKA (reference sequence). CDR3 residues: CSAPGTSSYEQYF. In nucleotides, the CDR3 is TGCAGTGCCCCCGGGACTAGCTCCTACGAGCAGTACTTC.

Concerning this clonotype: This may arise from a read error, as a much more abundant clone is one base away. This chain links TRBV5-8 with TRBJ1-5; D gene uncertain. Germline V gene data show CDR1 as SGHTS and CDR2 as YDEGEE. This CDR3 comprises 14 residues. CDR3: CASSLDRSNQPKHF. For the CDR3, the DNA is TGTGCCAGCAGCTTGGACCGTTCCAATCAGCCCAAGCATTTT.

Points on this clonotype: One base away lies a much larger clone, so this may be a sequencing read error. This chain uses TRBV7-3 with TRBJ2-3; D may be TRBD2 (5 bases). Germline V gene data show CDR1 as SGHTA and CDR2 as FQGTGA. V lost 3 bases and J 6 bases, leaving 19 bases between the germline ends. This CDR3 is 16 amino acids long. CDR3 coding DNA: TGTGCCAGCAGCTTGGGCACCGGGGTGGCCCTCGATACGCAGTATTTT. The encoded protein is CASSLGTGVALDTQYF. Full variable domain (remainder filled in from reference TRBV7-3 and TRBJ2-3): GAGVSQTPSNKVTEKGKYVELRCDPISGHTALYWYRQSLGQGPEFLIYFQGTGAADDSGLPNDRFFAVRPEGSVSTLKIQRTERGDSAVYLCASSLGTGVALDTQYFGPGTRLTVL.

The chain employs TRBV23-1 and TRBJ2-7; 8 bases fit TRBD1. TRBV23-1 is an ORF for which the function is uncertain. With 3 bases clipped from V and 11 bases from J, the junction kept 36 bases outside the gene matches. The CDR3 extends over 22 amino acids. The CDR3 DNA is TGCGCCAGCAGTCACTCTCCAGCCCATGTCGGACAGGGCCGAGCGGGCGCTGTGAAGGAGTACTTC. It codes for CASSHSPAHVGQGRAGAVKEYF.

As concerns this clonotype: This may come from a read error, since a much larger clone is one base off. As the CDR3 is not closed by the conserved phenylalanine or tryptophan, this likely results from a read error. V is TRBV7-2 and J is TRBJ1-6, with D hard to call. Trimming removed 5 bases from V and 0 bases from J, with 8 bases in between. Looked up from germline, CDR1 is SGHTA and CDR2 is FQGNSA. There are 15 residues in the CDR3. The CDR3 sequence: CASSPVSSYNSPLHL. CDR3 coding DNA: TGTGCCAGCAGCCCCGTGAGCTCCTATAATTCACCCCTCCACCTT.

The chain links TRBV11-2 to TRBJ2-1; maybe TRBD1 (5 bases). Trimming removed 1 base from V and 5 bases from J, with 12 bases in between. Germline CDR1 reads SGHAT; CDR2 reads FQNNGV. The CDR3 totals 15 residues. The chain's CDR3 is CASSLALWGNNEQFF. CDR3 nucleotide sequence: TGTGCCAGCAGCTTAGCCCTCTGGGGCAACAATGAGCAGTTCTTC. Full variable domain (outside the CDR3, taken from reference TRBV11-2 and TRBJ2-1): EAGVAQSPRYKIIEKRQSVAFWCNPISGHATLYWYQQILGQGPKLLIQFQNNGVVDDSQLPKDRFSAERLKGVDSTLKIQPAKLEDSAVYLCASSLALWGNNEQFFGPGTRLTVL.

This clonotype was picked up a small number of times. This CDR3 is CASSSGPLGTEAFF. DNA of the CDR3: TGTGCCAGCAGCTCGGGACCCCTTGGCACTGAAGCTTTCTTT. The V and J genes are TRBV7-3 and TRBJ1-1; TRBD1 is a possible D gene (5 bases). Germline V CDR1 and CDR2: SGHTA, FQGTGA. Trimming stripped 4 bases from V and 4 bases from J, with 13 bases between. This CDR3 contains 14 residues.

The CDR3 DNA reads TGCAGTGCTTTTTCAACAGGCCACTATGGCTACACCTTC. Translating it yields CSAFSTGHYGYTF. The rearrangement joins TRBV20-1 to TRBJ1-2; D perhaps matches TRBD1 (5 bases). Germline V gene lookup returns CDR1 DFQATT and CDR2 SNEGSKA (reference sequence). This CDR3 region has 13 residues. Trimming left V 5 bases short and J 3 bases short, with 13 bases between.

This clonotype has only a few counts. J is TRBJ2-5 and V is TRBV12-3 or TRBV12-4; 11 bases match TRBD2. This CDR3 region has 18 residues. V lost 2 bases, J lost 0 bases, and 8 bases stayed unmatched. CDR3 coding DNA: TGTGCCAGCAGTTTAAAAACCACTAGCGGGAGTAACCAAGAGACCCAGTACTTC. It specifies CASSLKTTSGSNQETQYF.

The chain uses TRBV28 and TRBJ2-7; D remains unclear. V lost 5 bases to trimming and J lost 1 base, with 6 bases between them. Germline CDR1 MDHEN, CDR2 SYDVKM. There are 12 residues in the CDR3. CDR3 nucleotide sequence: TGTGCCAGCAGTCACAGATCCTACGAGCAGTACTTC. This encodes CASSHRSYEQYF.

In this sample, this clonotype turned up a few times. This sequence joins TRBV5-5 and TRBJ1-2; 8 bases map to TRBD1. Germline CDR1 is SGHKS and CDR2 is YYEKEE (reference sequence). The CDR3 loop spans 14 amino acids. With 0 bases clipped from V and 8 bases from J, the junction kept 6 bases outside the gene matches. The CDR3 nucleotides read TGTGCCAGCAGCTTGGCGGCGACAGGGGTCGGCTACACCTTC. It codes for CASSLAATGVGYTF. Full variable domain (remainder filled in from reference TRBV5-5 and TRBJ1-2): DAGVTQSPTHLIKTRGQQVTLRCSPISGHKSVSWYQQVLGQGPQFIFQYYEKEERGRGNFPDRFSARQFPNYSSELNVNALLLGDSALYLCASSLAATGVGYTFGSGTRLTVV.

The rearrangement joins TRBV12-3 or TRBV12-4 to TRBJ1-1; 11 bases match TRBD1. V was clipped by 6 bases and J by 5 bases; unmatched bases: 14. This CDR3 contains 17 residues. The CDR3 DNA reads TGTGCCAGCAGCCGGGACAGGGGGGGGGGTTTGACGACTGAAGCTTTCTTT. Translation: CASSRDRGGGLTTEAFF.

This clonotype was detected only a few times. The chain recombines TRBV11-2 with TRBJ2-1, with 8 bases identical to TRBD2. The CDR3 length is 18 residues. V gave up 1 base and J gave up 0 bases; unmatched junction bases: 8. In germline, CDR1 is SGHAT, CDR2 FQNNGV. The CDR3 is CASSLVRSGGLSYNEQFF. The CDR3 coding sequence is TGTGCCAGCAGCTTAGTTAGGAGCGGGGGACTCTCCTACAATGAGCAGTTCTTC.

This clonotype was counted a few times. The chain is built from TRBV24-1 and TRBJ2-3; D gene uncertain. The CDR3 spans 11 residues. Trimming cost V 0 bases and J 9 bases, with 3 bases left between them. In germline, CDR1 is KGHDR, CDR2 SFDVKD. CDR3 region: CATSDLLTQYF. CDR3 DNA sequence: TGTGCCACCAGTGATTTGCTAACGCAGTATTTT.

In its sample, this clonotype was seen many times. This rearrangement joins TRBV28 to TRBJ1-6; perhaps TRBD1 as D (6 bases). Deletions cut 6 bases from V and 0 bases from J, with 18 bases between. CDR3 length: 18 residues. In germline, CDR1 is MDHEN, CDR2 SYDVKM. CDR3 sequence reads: CASRDITGPISYNSPLHF. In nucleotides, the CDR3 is TGTGCCAGCAGGGACATAACAGGGCCAATCTCCTATAATTCACCCCTCCACTTT.

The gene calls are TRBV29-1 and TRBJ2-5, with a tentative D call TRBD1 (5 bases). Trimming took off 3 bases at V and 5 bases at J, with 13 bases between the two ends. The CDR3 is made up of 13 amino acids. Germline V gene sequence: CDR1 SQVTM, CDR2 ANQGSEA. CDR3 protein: CSVDSQGWETQYF. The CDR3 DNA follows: TGCAGCGTTGATTCGCAGGGCTGGGAGACCCAGTACTTC. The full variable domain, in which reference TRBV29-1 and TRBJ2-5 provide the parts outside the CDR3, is SAVISQKPSRDICQRGTSLTIQCQVDSQVTMMFWYRQQPGQSLTLIATANQGSEATYESGFVIDKFPISRPNLTFSTLTVSNMSPEDSSIYLCSVDSQGWETQYFGPGTRLLVL.

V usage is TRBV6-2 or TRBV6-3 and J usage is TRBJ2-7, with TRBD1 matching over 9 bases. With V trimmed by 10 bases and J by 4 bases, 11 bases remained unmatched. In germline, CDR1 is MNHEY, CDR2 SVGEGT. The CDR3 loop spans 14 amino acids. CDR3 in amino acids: CATTGTGKGYEQYF. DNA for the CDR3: TGTGCCACTACCGGGACAGGGAAAGGATACGAGCAGTACTTC.

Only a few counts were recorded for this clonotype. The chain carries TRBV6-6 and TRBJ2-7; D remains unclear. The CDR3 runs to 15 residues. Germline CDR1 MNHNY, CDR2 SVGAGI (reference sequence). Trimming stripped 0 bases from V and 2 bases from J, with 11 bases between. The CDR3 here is CASSYSDVGPYEQYF. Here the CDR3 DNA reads TGTGCCAGCAGTTACTCGGACGTTGGTCCCTACGAGCAGTACTTC.

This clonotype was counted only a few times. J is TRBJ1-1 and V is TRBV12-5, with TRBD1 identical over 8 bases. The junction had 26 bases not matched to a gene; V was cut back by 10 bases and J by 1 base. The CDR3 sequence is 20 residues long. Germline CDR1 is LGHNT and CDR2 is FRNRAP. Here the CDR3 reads CATSEGTPPRGRTANTEAFF. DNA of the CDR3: TGTGCTACCTCGGAGGGGACCCCCCCCAGGGGGCGAACGGCGAACACTGAAGCTTTCTTT.

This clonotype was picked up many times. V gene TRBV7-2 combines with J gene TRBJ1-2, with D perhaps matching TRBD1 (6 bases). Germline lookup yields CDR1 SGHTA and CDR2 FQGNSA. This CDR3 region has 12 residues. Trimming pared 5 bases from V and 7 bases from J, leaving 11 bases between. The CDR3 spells CASSVYRAGYTF. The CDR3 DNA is TGTGCCAGCAGCGTCTACAGGGCTGGCTACACCTTC.